This TCR beta chain appears in the sequencing data of a study of CD8+ T cells in alopecia areata. Regarding the study as a whole: Clonality exceeded that of normal scalp in lesional scalp, most notably in alopecia totalis/universalis. Scalp sample sequencing also detects resident alphabeta T cells of normal skin.

The authors extracted RNA and reverse transcribed it into cDNA as the sequencing template. The assay was immunoSEQ multiplex PCR, and TCRdb's table has in-frame clones only and misses some. The data hold around 97,000 clones, with roughly 53% observed a single time. This clone showed up just a few times. Its antigen remains unidentified. Germline V gene lookup returns CDR1 GTSNPN and CDR2 SVGIG (reference sequence). The CDR3 is 12 amino acids. Trimming cost V 0 bases and J 10 bases, with 10 bases left between them. Cell sorting on a FACSAria was used to separate CD4+ and CD8+ T cells from the PBMCs. Specimen: CD4+ T cells sorted from blood. The source is a human donor in good health. The V gene is TRBV30, the J gene TRBJ2-1; D is ambiguous. CDR3 DNA: TGTGCCTGGAGTGTACTGGTAGGAGAGCAGTTCTTC. Residues: CAWSVLVGEQFF.